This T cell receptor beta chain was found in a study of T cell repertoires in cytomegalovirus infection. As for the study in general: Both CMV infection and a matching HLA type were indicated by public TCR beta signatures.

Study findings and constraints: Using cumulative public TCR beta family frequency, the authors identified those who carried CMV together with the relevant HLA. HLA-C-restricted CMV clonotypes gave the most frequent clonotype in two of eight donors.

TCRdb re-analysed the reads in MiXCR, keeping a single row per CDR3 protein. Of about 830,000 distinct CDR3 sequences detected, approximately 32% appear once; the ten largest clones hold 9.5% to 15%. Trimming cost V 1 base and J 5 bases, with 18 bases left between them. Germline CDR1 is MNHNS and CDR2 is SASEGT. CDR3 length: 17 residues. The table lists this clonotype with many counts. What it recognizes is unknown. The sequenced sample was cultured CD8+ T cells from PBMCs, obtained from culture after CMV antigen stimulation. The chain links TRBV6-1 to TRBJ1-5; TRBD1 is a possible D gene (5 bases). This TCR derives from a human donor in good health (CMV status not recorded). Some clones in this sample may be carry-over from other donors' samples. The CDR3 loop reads CASSEEGPELFDQPQHF. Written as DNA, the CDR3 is TGTGCCAGCAGTGAAGAGGGACCTGAACTCTTCGATCAGCCCCAGCATTTT.